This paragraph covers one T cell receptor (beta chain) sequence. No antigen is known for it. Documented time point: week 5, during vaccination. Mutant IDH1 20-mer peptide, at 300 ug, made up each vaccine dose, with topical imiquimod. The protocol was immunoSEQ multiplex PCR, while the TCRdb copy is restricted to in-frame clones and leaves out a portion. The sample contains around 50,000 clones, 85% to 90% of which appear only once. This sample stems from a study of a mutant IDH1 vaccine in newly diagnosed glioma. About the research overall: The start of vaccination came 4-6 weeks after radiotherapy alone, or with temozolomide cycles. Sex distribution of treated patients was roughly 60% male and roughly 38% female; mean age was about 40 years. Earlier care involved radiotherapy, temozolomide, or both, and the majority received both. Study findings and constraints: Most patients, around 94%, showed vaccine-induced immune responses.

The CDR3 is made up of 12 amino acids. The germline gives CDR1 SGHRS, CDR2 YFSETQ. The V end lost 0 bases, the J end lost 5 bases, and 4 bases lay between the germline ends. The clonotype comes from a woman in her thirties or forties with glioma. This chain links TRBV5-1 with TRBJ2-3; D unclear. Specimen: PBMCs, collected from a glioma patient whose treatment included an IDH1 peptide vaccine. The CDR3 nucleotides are TGCGCCAGCAGCTTGGAGCGAGATACGCAGTATTTT. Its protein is CASSLERDTQYF.